Listed below are T cell receptor beta chains from one sample, sequenced in a study of cytomegalovirus exposure and HLA in healthy donors. Here immunoSEQ multiplex PCR was the method, and the copy in TCRdb shows in-frame clones only, minus some. The sample lists 100,000 to 150,000 clones; around 75% were seen once. Sequencing was done on a sample of PBMCs. These receptors were taken from a woman aged 45-65 years in good health and CMV-seronegative. Each CDR3 is given with its conserved first and last residue. The order of the fields is V gene, J gene, clone size, D gene, CDR3 DNA, CDR3 protein. The D gene is left open where the match is weak. A clone size is listed for some rows: how often the clone was seen (once, few, many), or a class if it is expanded.

v_gene: TRBV30
j_gene: TRBJ1-1
abundance: -
d_gene: -
CDR3nt: TGTGCCTGGAGTAAACCGGGGGTCGCTTTCTTT
CDR3aa: CAWSKPGVAFF

v_gene: TRBV30
j_gene: TRBJ1-1
abundance: -
d_gene: -
CDR3nt: TGTGCCTGGACACTCGGGTACGCCCAGCGGAACACTGAAGCTTTCTTT
CDR3aa: CAWTLGYAQRNTEAFF

v_gene: TRBV7-2
j_gene: TRBJ1-6
abundance: -
d_gene: -
CDR3nt: TGTGCCAGCAGCTTAGGCAGATCCCTCCACTTT
CDR3aa: CASSLGRSLHF

v_gene: TRBV29-1
j_gene: TRBJ2-1
abundance: -
d_gene: -
CDR3nt: TGCAGCGTCGGTTTGTCTGGAGTCTGGGTAGATGAGCAGTTCTTC
CDR3aa: CSVGLSGVWVDEQFF

v_gene: TRBV4-1
j_gene: TRBJ2-5
abundance: once
d_gene: -
CDR3nt: TGCGCCAGCAGCCAAGGCCGTTTACTGGACTACAGGGAGACCCAGTACTTC
CDR3aa: CASSQGRLLDYRETQYF

v_gene: TRBV4-1
j_gene: TRBJ2-1
abundance: -
d_gene: TRBD1
CDR3nt: TGCGCCAGCAGCCCTGGAGGGATCCGGGACAGGGCGTACAATGAGCAGTTCTTC
CDR3aa: CASSPGGIRDRAYNEQFF

v_gene: TRBV30
j_gene: TRBJ1-2
abundance: -
d_gene: -
CDR3nt: TGTGCCTGGAGTCTTTCGGGGGTTAGCTATGGCTACACCTTC
CDR3aa: CAWSLSGVSYGYTF

v_gene: TRBV5-1
j_gene: TRBJ2-7
abundance: few
d_gene: TRBD1
CDR3nt: TGCGCCAGCAGCTTCCAGGGACAGGGAGCCGAGCAGTACTTC
CDR3aa: CASSFQGQGAEQYF

v_gene: TRBV30
j_gene: TRBJ1-5
abundance: once
d_gene: TRBD1
CDR3nt: TGTGCCTGGGGTCTGGACAGGGTAAATCAGCCCCAGCATTTT
CDR3aa: CAWGLDRVNQPQHF

v_gene: TRBV7-2
j_gene: TRBJ2-7
abundance: -
d_gene: -
CDR3nt: TGTGCCATTGCTACGGACAGGACTAAAACCTACGAGCAGTACTTC
CDR3aa: CAIATDRTKTYEQYF

v_gene: TRBV13
j_gene: TRBJ2-7
abundance: -
d_gene: -
CDR3nt: TGTGCCAGCAGCTCCACAGCAGTCCTCTACGAGCAGTACTTC
CDR3aa: CASSSTAVLYEQYF

v_gene: TRBV7-2
j_gene: TRBJ2-7
abundance: -
d_gene: TRBD1
CDR3nt: TGTGCCAGCAGCCCGCAGACAGGGGGCAACTACGAGCAGTACTTC
CDR3aa: CASSPQTGGNYEQYF

v_gene: TRBV28
j_gene: TRBJ2-1
abundance: -
d_gene: -
CDR3nt: TGTGCCAGCAGTTTAAATTCGGAGCAGTTCTTC
CDR3aa: CASSLNSEQFF

v_gene: TRBV10-2
j_gene: TRBJ2-1
abundance: -
d_gene: -
CDR3nt: TGCGCCAGCAGTGAGTCTCGCAGCGGGCGCTACAATGAGCAGTTCTTC
CDR3aa: CASSESRSGRYNEQFF

v_gene: TRBV7-2
j_gene: TRBJ1-2
abundance: -
d_gene: TRBD1
CDR3nt: TGTGCCAGCAGCGGGGGGACAGGGTATGGCTACACCTTC
CDR3aa: CASSGGTGYGYTF

v_gene: TRBV2
j_gene: TRBJ2-7
abundance: -
d_gene: TRBD1
CDR3nt: TGTGCCAGCCCCCCCGGGGGACAGGGGCCCTACGAGCAGTACTTC
CDR3aa: CASPPGGQGPYEQYF

v_gene: TRBV29-1
j_gene: TRBJ2-1
abundance: once
d_gene: -
CDR3nt: TGCAGCGACGAGGGTAGCGTATTAGGCAATGAGCAGTTCTTC
CDR3aa: CSDEGSVLGNEQFF

v_gene: TRBV7-3
j_gene: TRBJ2-3
abundance: -
d_gene: -
CDR3nt: TGTGCCAGCAGCCCTTCGGGGGGCACAGATACGCAGTATTTT
CDR3aa: CASSPSGGTDTQYF

v_gene: TRBV9
j_gene: TRBJ2-2
abundance: -
d_gene: -
CDR3nt: TGTGCCAGCAGTGGGTTCTACAGGGATGGCACCGGGGAGCTGTTTTTT
CDR3aa: CASSGFYRDGTGELFF

v_gene: TRBV4-1
j_gene: TRBJ2-5
abundance: -
d_gene: TRBD1
CDR3nt: TGCGCCAGCAGCCACCGGGACAGACAAGAGACCCAGTACTTC
CDR3aa: CASSHRDRQETQYF

v_gene: TRBV19
j_gene: TRBJ2-7
abundance: -
d_gene: TRBD1
CDR3nt: TGTGCCAGTAGTATCCGGGACAGGGGGGCCTACGAGCAGTACTTC
CDR3aa: CASSIRDRGAYEQYF

v_gene: TRBV5-4
j_gene: TRBJ2-7
abundance: -
d_gene: -
CDR3nt: TGTGCCAGCAGCTCCGTGACGACAGGGAGGTACGAGCAGTACTTC
CDR3aa: CASSSVTTGRYEQYF

v_gene: TRBV6-4
j_gene: TRBJ2-3
abundance: few
d_gene: TRBD2
CDR3nt: TGTGCCAGCAGTGACGGGAGGGCCACAGATACGCAGTATTTT
CDR3aa: CASSDGRATDTQYF

v_gene: TRBV6-5
j_gene: TRBJ1-5
abundance: -
d_gene: -
CDR3nt: TGTGCCAGCAACCAGGGCGTCAATCAGCCCCAGCATTTT
CDR3aa: CASNQGVNQPQHF

v_gene: TRBV4-1
j_gene: TRBJ2-7
abundance: -
d_gene: TRBD1
CDR3nt: TGCGCCAGCAGCCAAGATTGGGACAGCTCCTACGAGCAGTACTTC
CDR3aa: CASSQDWDSSYEQYF

v_gene: TRBV9
j_gene: TRBJ2-7
abundance: -
d_gene: TRBD2
CDR3nt: TGTGCCAGCAGCGTAGGCGGGAGGGCATACGAGCAGTACTTC
CDR3aa: CASSVGGRAYEQYF

v_gene: TRBV7-2
j_gene: TRBJ1-5
abundance: -
d_gene: -
CDR3nt: TGTGCCAGCAGCTTAATGCAGGGATTTGGCAATCAGCCCCAGCATTTT
CDR3aa: CASSLMQGFGNQPQHF

v_gene: TRBV5-6
j_gene: TRBJ2-7
abundance: -
d_gene: TRBD1
CDR3nt: TGTGCCAGCAGCCCCGATGGACAGGGGAGCTCCTACGAGCAGTACTTC
CDR3aa: CASSPDGQGSSYEQYF

v_gene: TRBV4-1
j_gene: TRBJ2-7
abundance: -
d_gene: TRBD1
CDR3nt: TGCGCCAGCAGCCCGTATAACCCCGGGACAGGGGGACACGAGCAGTACTTC
CDR3aa: CASSPYNPGTGGHEQYF

v_gene: TRBV27
j_gene: TRBJ2-7
abundance: many
d_gene: -
CDR3nt: TGTGCCAGCTGCCCAACCGGGACAAGCTACGAGCAGTACTTC
CDR3aa: CASCPTGTSYEQYF

v_gene: TRBV2
j_gene: TRBJ2-5
abundance: -
d_gene: TRBD1
CDR3nt: TGTGCCAGCAGGCGGGACAGGGGCCGAGAGACCCAGTACTTC
CDR3aa: CASRRDRGRETQYF

v_gene: TRBV2
j_gene: TRBJ1-2
abundance: few
d_gene: TRBD1
CDR3nt: TGTGCCAGCAGACACAACGCGGGACAGAACTATGGCTACACCTTC
CDR3aa: CASRHNAGQNYGYTF

v_gene: TRBV14
j_gene: TRBJ1-2
abundance: -
d_gene: TRBD1
CDR3nt: TGTGCCAGCAGCCAACTCTTCTCAGGGGGCTATGGCTACACCTTC
CDR3aa: CASSQLFSGGYGYTF

v_gene: TRBV2
j_gene: TRBJ1-4
abundance: -
d_gene: -
CDR3nt: TGTGCCAGCAGGGCCAAGCCGGGTATTGGTGAAAAACTGTTTTTT
CDR3aa: CASRAKPGIGEKLFF

v_gene: TRBV5-6
j_gene: TRBJ1-5
abundance: -
d_gene: TRBD1
CDR3nt: TGTGCCAGCAGCTGGACAGGGAGCAATCAGCCCCAGCATTTT
CDR3aa: CASSWTGSNQPQHF

v_gene: TRBV10-3
j_gene: TRBJ1-3
abundance: -
d_gene: -
CDR3nt: TGTGCCATCAGTGAGACGGGGGGCTCTGGAAACACCATATATTTT
CDR3aa: CAISETGGSGNTIYF

v_gene: TRBV6-5
j_gene: TRBJ1-1
abundance: -
d_gene: -
CDR3nt: TGTGCCAGCCTCGGTGGGGGCGACATGAACACTGAAGCTTTCTTT
CDR3aa: CASLGGGDMNTEAFF

v_gene: TRBV4-2
j_gene: TRBJ2-7
abundance: few
d_gene: -
CDR3nt: TGTGCCAGCAGCCCTGCGACTTTGGCGGAGCGCGACGAGCAGTACTTC
CDR3aa: CASSPATLAERDEQYF

v_gene: TRBV19
j_gene: TRBJ1-1
abundance: -
d_gene: -
CDR3nt: TGTGCCAGTAGTCCCCACAGGGACACTGAAGCTTTCTTT
CDR3aa: CASSPHRDTEAFF

v_gene: TRBV7-6
j_gene: TRBJ2-3
abundance: -
d_gene: TRBD2
CDR3nt: TGTGCCAGCAGATTAGCGGGAGTAAGCACAGATACGCAGTATTTT
CDR3aa: CASRLAGVSTDTQYF